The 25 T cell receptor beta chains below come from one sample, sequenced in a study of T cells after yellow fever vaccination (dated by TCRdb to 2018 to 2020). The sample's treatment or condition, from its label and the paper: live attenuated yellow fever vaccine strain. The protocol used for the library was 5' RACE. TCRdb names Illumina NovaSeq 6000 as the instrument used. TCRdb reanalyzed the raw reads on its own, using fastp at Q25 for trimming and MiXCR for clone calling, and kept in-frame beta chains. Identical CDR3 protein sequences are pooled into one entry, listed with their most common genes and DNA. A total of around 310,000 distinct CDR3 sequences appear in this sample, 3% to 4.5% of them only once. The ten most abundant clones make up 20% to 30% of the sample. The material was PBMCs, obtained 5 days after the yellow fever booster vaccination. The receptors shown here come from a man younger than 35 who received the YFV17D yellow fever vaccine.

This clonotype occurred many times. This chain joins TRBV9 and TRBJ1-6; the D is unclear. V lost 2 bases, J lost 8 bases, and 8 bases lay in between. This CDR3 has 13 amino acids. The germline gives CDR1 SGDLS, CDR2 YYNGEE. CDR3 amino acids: CASSVDYYSPLHF. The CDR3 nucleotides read TGTGCCAGCAGCGTCGACTACTATTCACCCCTCCACTTT.

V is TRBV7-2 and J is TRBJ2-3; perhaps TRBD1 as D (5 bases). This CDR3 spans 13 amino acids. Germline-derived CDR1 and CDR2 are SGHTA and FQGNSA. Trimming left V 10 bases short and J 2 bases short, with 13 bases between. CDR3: CATELGDTDTQYF. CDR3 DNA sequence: TGTGCCACCGAGCTAGGGGACACAGATACGCAGTATTTT.

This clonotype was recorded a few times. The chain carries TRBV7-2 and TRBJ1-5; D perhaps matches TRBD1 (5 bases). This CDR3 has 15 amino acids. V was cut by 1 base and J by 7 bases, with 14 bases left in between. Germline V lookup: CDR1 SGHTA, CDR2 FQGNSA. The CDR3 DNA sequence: TGTGCCAGCAGCTTAGTAGGAACAGGCCAACAGCCCCAGCATTTT. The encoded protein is CASSLVGTGQQPQHF.

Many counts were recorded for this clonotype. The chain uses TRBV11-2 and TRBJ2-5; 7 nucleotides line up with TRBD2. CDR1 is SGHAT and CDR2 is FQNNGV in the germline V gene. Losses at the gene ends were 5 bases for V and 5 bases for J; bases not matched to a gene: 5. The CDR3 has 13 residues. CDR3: CASSRGGGETQYF. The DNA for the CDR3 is TGTGCCAGCAGCCGTGGGGGGGGTGAGACCCAGTACTTC.

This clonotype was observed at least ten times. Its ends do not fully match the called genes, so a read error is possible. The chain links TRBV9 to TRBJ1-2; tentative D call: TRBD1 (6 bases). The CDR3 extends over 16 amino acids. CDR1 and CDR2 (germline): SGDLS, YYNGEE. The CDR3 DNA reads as TGTGCCAGCAGCCCTTCTGCCGGGACACGGGGCAATGGGTACACCTTC. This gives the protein CASSPSAGTRGNGYTF.

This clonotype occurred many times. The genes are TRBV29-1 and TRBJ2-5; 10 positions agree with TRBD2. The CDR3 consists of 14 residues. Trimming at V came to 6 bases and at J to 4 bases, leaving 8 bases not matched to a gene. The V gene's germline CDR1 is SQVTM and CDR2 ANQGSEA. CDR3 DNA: TGCAGCGTCGCGGCTAGCGGGGGTGGAGAGACCCAGTACTTC. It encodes CSVAASGGGETQYF.

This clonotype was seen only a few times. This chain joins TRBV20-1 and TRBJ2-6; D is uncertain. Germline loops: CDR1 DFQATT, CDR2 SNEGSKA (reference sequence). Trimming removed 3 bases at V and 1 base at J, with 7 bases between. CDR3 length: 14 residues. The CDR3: CSASRASGANVLTF. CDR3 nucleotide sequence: TGCAGTGCTAGTCGCGCATCTGGGGCCAACGTCCTGACTTTC.

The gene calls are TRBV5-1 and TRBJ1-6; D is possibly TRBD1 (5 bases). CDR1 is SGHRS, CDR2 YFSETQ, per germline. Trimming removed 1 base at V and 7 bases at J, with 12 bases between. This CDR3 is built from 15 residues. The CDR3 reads CASSLSPGSNSPLHF. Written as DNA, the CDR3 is TGCGCCAGCAGCTTGTCACCAGGGTCCAATTCACCCCTCCACTTT.

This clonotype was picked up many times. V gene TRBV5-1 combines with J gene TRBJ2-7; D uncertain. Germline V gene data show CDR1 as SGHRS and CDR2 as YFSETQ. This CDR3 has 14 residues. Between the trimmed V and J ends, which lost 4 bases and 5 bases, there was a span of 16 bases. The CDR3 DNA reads TGCGCCAGCAGCCTGCTTTTAAGGAATGACGAGCAGTACTTC. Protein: CASSLLLRNDEQYF.

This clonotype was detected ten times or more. This CDR3 is CASTGVGLEEDEQFF. Written as DNA, the CDR3 is TGCGCCAGCACCGGGGTGGGGTTGGAGGAGGATGAGCAGTTCTTC. The chain has TRBV5-1 and TRBJ2-1; tentative D call: TRBD2 (5 bases). Per the germline V gene, CDR1 is SGHRS and CDR2 is YFSETQ. Trimming took 6 bases from V and 8 from J, leaving 21 bases between them. CDR3 length: 15 amino acids.

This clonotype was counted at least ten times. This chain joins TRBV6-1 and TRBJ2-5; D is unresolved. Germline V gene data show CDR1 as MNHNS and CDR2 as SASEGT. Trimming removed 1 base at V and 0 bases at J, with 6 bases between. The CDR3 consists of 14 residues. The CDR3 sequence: CASSEGADQETQYF. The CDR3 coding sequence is TGTGCCAGCAGTGAAGGTGCAGACCAAGAGACCCAGTACTTC.

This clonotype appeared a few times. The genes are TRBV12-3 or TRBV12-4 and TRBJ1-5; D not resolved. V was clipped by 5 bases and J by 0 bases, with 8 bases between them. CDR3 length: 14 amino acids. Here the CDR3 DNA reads TGTGCCAGCAGTCCCCCGGATAGCAATCAGCCCCAGCATTTT. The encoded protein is CASSPPDSNQPQHF.

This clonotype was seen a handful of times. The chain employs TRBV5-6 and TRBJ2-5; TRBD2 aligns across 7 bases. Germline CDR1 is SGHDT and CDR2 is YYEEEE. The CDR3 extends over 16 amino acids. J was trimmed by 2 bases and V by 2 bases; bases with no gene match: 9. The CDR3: CASSFGIPGRQETQYF. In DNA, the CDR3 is TGTGCCAGCAGCTTTGGAATCCCCGGGAGGCAAGAGACCCAGTACTTC.

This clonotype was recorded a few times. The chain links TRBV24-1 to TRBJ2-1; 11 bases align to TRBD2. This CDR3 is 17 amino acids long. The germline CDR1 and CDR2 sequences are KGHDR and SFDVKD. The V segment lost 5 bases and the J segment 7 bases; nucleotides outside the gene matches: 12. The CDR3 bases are TGTGCCACCAGTGCCCTTAGCGGGGGGGCCGGTAGTAATGAGCAGTTCTTC. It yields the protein CATSALSGGAGSNEQFF.

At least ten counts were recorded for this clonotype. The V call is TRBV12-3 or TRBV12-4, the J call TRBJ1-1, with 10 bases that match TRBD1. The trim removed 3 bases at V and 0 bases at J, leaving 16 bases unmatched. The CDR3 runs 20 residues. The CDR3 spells CASSFLRGGTGDLVNTEAFF. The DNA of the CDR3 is TGTGCCAGCAGTTTTCTTAGGGGCGGGACAGGGGATCTCGTGAACACTGAAGCTTTCTTT.

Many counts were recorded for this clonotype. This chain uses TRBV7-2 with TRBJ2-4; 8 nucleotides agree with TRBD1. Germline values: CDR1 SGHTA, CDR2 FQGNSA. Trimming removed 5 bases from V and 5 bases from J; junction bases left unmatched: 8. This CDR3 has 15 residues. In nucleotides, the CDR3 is TGTGCCAGCAGCCCCCGGACAGGGTGGGAAAACATTCAGTACTTC. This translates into CASSPRTGWENIQYF.

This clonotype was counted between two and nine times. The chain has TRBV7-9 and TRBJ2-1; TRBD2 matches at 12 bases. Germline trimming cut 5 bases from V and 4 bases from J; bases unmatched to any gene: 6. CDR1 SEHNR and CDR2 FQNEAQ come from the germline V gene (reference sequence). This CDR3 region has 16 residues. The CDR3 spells CASSQRTSGNYNEQFF. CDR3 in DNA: TGTGCCAGCAGCCAACGGACTAGCGGGAATTACAATGAGCAGTTCTTC.

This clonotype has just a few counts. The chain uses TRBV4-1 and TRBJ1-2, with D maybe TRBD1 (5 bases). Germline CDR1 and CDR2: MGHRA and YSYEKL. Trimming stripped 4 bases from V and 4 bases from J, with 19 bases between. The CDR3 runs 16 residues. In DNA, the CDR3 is TGCGCCAGCAGCCCCACTCGGAGACAGCTCGGCTATGGCTACACCTTC. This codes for CASSPTRRQLGYGYTF.

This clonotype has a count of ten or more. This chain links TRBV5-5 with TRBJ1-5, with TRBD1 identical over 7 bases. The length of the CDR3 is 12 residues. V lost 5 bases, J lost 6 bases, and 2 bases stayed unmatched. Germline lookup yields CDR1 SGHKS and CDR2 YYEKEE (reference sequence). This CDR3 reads CASSWTGQPQHF. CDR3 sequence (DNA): TGTGCCAGCAGTTGGACAGGTCAGCCCCAGCATTTT.

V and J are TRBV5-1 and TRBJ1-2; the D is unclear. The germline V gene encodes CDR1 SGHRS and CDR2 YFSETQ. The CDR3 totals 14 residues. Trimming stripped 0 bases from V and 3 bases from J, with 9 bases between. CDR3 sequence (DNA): TGCGCCAGCAGCTTGGTGTCAGAGGACTATGGCTACACCTTC. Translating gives CASSLVSEDYGYTF.

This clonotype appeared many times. The CDR3 DNA reads as TGTGCCAGCAGTTACTGGGGGGGCAGCGCTGAAGCTTTCTTT. Encoded protein: CASSYWGGSAEAFF. This chain links TRBV6-5 with TRBJ1-1; possible D gene TRBD1, 6 bases. Trimming left V 1 base short and J 6 bases short, with 12 bases between. CDR3 length equals 14 residues. Per the germline V gene, CDR1 is MNHEY and CDR2 is SVGAGI.

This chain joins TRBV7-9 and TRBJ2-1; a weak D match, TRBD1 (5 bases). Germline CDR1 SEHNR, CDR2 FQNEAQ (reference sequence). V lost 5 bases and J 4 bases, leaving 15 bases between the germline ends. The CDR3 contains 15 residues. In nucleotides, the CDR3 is TGTGCCAGCAGCCCGAAACCGACAGATTACAATGAGCAGTTCTTC. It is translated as CASSPKPTDYNEQFF.

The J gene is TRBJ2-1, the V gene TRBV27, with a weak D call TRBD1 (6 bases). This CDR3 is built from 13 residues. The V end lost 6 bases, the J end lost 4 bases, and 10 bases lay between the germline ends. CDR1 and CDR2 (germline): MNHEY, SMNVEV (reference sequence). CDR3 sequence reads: CASRGAFYNEQFF. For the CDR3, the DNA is TGTGCCAGCAGGGGGGCATTTTACAATGAGCAGTTCTTC.

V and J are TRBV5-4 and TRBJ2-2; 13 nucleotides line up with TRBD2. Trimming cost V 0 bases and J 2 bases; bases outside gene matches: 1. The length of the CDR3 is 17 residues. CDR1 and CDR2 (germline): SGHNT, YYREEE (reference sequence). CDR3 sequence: CASSLGLAGGNTGELFF. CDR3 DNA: TGTGCCAGCAGCTTGGGACTAGCGGGGGGAAACACCGGGGAGCTGTTTTTT.

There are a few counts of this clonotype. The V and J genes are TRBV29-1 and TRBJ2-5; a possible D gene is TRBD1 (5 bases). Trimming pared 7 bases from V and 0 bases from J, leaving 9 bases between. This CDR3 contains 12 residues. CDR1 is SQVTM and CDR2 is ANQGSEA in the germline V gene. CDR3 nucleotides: TGCAGCGGACAGATCCACCAAGAGACCCAGTACTTC. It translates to CSGQIHQETQYF.